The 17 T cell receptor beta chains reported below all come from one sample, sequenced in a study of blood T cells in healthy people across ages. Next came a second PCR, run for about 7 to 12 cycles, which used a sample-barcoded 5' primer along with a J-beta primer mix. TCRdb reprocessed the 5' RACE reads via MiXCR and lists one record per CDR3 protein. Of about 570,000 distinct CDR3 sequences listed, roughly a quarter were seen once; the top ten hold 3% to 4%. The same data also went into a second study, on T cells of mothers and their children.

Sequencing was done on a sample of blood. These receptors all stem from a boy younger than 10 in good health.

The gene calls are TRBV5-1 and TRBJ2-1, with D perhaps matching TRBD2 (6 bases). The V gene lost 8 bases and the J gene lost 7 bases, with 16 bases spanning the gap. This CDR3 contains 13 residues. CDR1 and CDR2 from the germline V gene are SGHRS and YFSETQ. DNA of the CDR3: TGCGCCAGGGCGGGAACTACCTCAAATGAGCAGTTCTTC. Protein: CARAGTTSNEQFF.

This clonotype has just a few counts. The CDR3 reads CASSFSSSGETQYF. The CDR3 DNA reads TGTGCCAGCAGCTTTTCCTCCTCCGGGGAGACCCAGTACTTC. This sequence joins TRBV7-7 and TRBJ2-5; unclear D gene. This CDR3 is 14 amino acids long. Germline CDR1 SSHAT, CDR2 FNYEAQ (reference sequence). V was cut by 3 bases and J by 5 bases, with 13 bases left in between.

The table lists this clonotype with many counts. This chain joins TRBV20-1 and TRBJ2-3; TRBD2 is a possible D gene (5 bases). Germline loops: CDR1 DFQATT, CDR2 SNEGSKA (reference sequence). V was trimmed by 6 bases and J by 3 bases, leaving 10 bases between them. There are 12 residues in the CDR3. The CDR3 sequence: CSARTGTDTQYF. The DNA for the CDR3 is TGCAGTGCCAGGACGGGGACAGATACGCAGTATTTT.

The CDR3 bases are TGTGCCAGCAGCTCTTGGGGGCGGGAGACCACCTACGAGCAGTACTTC. Encoded protein: CASSSWGRETTYEQYF. The genes are TRBV7-8 and TRBJ2-7; a possible D gene is TRBD2 (7 bases). This CDR3 comprises 16 residues. Germline-derived CDR1 and CDR2 are SGHVS and FQNEAQ. Trimming took off 4 bases at V and 2 bases at J, with 18 bases between the two ends.

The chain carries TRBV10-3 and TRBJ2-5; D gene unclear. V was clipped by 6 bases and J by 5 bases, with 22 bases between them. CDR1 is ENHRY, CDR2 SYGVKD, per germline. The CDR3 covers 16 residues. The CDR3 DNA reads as TGTGCCATCAGCGCTACCCGTGGGTGGTCGCGGGAGACCCAGTACTTC. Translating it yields CAISATRGWSRETQYF.

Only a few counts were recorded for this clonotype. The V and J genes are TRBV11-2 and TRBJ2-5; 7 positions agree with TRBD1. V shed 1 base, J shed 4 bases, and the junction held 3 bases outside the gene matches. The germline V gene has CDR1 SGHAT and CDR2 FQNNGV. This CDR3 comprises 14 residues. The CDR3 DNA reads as TGTGCCAGCAGCTTAGTTCAGGGGGTAGAGACCCAGTACTTC. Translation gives CASSLVQGVETQYF.

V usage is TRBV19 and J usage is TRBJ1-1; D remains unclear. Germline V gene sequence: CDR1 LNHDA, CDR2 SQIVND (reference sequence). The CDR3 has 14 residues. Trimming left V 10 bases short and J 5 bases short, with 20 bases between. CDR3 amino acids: CATFRRDEGTEAFF. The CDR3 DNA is TGTGCCACCTTCAGGAGGGATGAGGGAACTGAAGCTTTCTTT.

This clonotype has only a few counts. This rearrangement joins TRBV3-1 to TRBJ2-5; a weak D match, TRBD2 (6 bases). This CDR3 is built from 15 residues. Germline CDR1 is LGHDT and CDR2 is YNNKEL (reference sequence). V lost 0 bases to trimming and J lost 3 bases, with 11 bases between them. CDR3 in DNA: TGTGCCAGCAGCCAAGACTCGGGACTTAAAGAGACCCAGTACTTC. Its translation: CASSQDSGLKETQYF.

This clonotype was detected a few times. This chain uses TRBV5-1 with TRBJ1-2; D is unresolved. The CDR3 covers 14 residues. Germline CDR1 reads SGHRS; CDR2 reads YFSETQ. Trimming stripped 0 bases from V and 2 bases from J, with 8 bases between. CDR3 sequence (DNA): TGCGCCAGCAGCTTGGATGGGAAAAACTATGGCTACACCTTC. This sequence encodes CASSLDGKNYGYTF.

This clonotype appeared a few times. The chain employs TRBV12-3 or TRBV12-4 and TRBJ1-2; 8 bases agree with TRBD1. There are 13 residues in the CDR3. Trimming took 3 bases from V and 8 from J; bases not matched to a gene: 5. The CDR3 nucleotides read TGTGCCAGCAGTTTCGGACAGGGAGGAGGCTACACCTTC. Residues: CASSFGQGGGYTF.

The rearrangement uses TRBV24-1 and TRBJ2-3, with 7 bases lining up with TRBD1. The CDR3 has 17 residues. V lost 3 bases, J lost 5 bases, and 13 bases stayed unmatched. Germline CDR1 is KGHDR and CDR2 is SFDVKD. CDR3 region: CATSDPSRDSKGDTQYF. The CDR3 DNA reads TGTGCCACCAGTGATCCTTCCCGGGACAGCAAGGGAGATACGCAGTATTTT.

The CDR3 region has the DNA TGCAGTGCTAGGGATACTAGCGGGAGTTACGAGCAGTACTTC. Its protein product is CSARDTSGSYEQYF. The chain combines TRBV20-1 with TRBJ2-7; 11 bases fit TRBD2. V was pared by 3 bases and J by 4 bases, with 5 bases of the junction left unmatched. The CDR3 sequence is 14 residues long. The germline V gene has CDR1 DFQATT and CDR2 SNEGSKA (reference sequence).

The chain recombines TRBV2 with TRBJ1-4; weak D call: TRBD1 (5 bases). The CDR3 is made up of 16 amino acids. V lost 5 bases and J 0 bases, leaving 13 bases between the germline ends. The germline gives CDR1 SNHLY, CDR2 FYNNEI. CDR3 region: CASSPRESATNEKLFF. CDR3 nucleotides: TGTGCCAGCAGTCCCAGGGAATCTGCAACTAATGAAAAACTGTTTTTT.

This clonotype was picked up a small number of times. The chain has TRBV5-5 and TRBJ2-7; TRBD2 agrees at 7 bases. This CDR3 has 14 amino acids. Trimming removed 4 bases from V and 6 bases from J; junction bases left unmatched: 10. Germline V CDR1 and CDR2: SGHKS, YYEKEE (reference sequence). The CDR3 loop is CASSSPDPGGEQYF. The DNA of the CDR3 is TGTGCCAGCAGCAGCCCAGACCCGGGGGGCGAGCAGTACTTC. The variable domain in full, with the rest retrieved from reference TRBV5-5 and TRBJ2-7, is DAGVTQSPTHLIKTRGQQVTLRCSPISGHKSVSWYQQVLGQGPQFIFQYYEKEERGRGNFPDRFSARQFPNYSSELNVNALLLGDSALYLCASSSPDPGGEQYFGPGTRLTVT.

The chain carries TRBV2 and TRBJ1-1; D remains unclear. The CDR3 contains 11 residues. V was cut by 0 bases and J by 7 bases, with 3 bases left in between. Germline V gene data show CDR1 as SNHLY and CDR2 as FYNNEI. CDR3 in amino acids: CASSEALEAFF. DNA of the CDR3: TGTGCCAGCAGTGAAGCCCTTGAAGCTTTCTTT.

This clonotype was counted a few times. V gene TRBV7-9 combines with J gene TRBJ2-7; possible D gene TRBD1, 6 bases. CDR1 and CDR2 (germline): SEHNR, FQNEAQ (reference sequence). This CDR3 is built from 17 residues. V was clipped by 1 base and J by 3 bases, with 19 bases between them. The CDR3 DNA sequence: TGTGCCAGCAGCTTAGTTTCAATGGCAGGGGCCCGCTACGAGCAGTACTTC. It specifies CASSLVSMAGARYEQYF.

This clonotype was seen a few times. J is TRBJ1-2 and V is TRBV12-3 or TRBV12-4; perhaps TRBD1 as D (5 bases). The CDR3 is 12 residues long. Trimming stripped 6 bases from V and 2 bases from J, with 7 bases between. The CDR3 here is CASRQENYGYTF. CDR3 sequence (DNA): TGTGCCAGCAGACAGGAGAACTATGGCTACACCTTC.